One and the same sample provided the 13 T cell receptor beta chains below, sequenced in a study of human thymus T cells. Profiling relied on immunoSEQ multiplex PCR, and the TCRdb table lists in-frame clones only, not all of them. The sample shows approximately 40,000 clones, 94% of them seen only once. Sequencing was carried out using blood. The receptors here all came from a boy in the first two years of life with a congenital heart defect but otherwise immunologically healthy.

The genes are TRBV28 and TRBJ1-5; 8 bases match TRBD1. Germline CDR1 is MDHEN and CDR2 is SYDVKM. V lost 5 bases to trimming and J lost 0 bases; unmatched junction nucleotides: 6. The CDR3 extends over 16 amino acids. CDR3 nucleotides: TGTGCCAGCAGTATAACAGGGGGATATAGCAATCAGCCCCAGCATTTT. Translating gives CASSITGGYSNQPQHF.

V usage is TRBV2 and J usage is TRBJ2-7; D uncertain. V was pared by 6 bases and J by 4 bases, with 10 bases between. The CDR3 has 12 amino acids. CDR1 and CDR2 from the germline V gene are SNHLY and FYNNEI. The CDR3 DNA reads TGTGCCAGCAGGGCCCTACGTTACGAGCAGTACTTC. This codes for CASRALRYEQYF.

V and J are TRBV18 and TRBJ1-3, with TRBD1 as a possible D gene (6 bases). The V and J ends lost 3 bases and 3 bases respectively, with 9 bases between them. Looked up from germline, CDR1 is KGHSH and CDR2 is LQKENI. The CDR3 spans 14 residues. Here the CDR3 reads CASSPSRGGNTIYF. The DNA for the CDR3 is TGTGCCAGCTCACCCTCCAGGGGTGGAAACACCATATATTTT.

This chain connects TRBV5-1 to TRBJ1-6; no firm D call. Germline-derived CDR1 and CDR2 are SGHRS and YFSETQ. This CDR3 is 12 amino acids long. V lost 1 base and J lost 5, with 1 base in between. CDR3 nucleotide sequence: TGCGCCAGCAGCTTGAATAATTCACCCCTCCACTTT. This translates into CASSLNNSPLHF.

About this clone: Other nucleotide sequences from this sample produce the same CDR3. This rearrangement joins TRBV5-1 to TRBJ2-5; the match to TRBD2 covers 10 bases. Trimming took 2 bases from V and 5 from J; bases not matched to a gene: 3. The CDR3 covers 14 residues. The germline CDR1 and CDR2 sequences are SGHRS and YFSETQ. CDR3 region: CASSLAGGRETQYF. CDR3 nucleotides: TGCGCCAGCAGCTTAGCGGGGGGGCGTGAGACCCAGTACTTC.

The rearrangement links TRBV7-6 to TRBJ2-5, with D unclear. This CDR3 comprises 14 residues. The ends were cut back, 1 base at V and 3 bases at J, with 9 bases in the middle. Germline V CDR1 and CDR2: SGHVS, FNYEAQ. CDR3 residues: CASSLGSAEETQYF. For the CDR3, the DNA is TGTGCCAGCAGCTTAGGTTCCGCGGAAGAGACCCAGTACTTC.

The gene calls are TRBV19 and TRBJ1-1; D gene unclear. From germline, CDR1 is LNHDA and CDR2 SQIVND (reference sequence). This CDR3 is 14 amino acids long. V gave up 3 bases and J gave up 1 base, with 9 bases separating them. This CDR3 is CASSMIGANTEAFF. CDR3 coding DNA: TGTGCCAGTAGTATGATCGGCGCGAACACTGAAGCTTTCTTT.

The V and J genes are TRBV10-1 and TRBJ2-5; no definite D call. The germline V gene encodes CDR1 WNHNN and CDR2 SYGVQD (reference sequence). This CDR3 has 13 residues. Trimming shortened V by 2 bases and J by 5 bases, and 9 bases separated the two germline ends. The CDR3 is CASSEDVRETQYF. The CDR3 DNA sequence: TGCGCCAGCAGTGAGGACGTCCGGGAGACCCAGTACTTC.

This chain joins TRBV28 and TRBJ2-7; 11 bases line up with TRBD2. V gave up 2 bases and J gave up 4 bases; unmatched junction bases: 10. CDR1 is MDHEN and CDR2 is SYDVKM in the germline V gene. The length of the CDR3 is 17 residues. CDR3 DNA sequence: TGTGCCAGCAGTTTACCCCGGGGTAGCGGGGGGGGATACGAGCAGTACTTC. Translating gives CASSLPRGSGGGYEQYF.

This chain connects TRBV29-1 to TRBJ2-7, with 13 bases aligning to TRBD2. V trimming: 7 bases; J trimming: 0 bases; junction bases outside the gene matches: 3. The CDR3 is 14 residues long. CDR1 and CDR2 (germline): SQVTM, ANQGSEA. CDR3 bases: TGCAGCGCCCGACTAGCGGGGGGCTCCTACGAGCAGTACTTC. Translating it yields CSARLAGGSYEQYF.

This CDR3 is CASSLTSGGYNEQFF. CDR3 bases: TGTGCCAGCAGCTTGACTAGCGGGGGATACAATGAGCAGTTCTTC. The rearrangement joins TRBV7-6 to TRBJ2-1; 12 bases line up with TRBD2. The V segment lost 3 bases and the J segment 4 bases; nucleotides outside the gene matches: 1. The CDR3 loop spans 15 amino acids. Germline CDR1 SGHVS, CDR2 FNYEAQ.

This clone came up once. The V call is TRBV28, the J call TRBJ1-5; 10 bases are shared with TRBD1. The CDR3 sequence is 16 residues long. The V gene's germline CDR1 is MDHEN and CDR2 SYDVKM. J lost 0 bases, V lost 6 bases, and 5 bases had no gene match. This CDR3 reads CASRDRGRDSNQPQHF. The DNA for the CDR3 is TGTGCCAGCAGAGACAGGGGGCGGGATAGCAATCAGCCCCAGCATTTT.

This clone was found once. J is TRBJ2-7 and V is TRBV7-2; 12 positions agree with TRBD2. The J segment lost 6 bases and the V segment lost 0 bases, leaving 3 bases of the junction unmatched. CDR3 length: 15 residues. Germline V gene lookup returns CDR1 SGHTA and CDR2 FQGNSA. The CDR3 sequence is CASSLALAGGGEQYF. CDR3 DNA: TGTGCCAGCAGCTTAGCGCTAGCGGGGGGGGGCGAGCAGTACTTC.